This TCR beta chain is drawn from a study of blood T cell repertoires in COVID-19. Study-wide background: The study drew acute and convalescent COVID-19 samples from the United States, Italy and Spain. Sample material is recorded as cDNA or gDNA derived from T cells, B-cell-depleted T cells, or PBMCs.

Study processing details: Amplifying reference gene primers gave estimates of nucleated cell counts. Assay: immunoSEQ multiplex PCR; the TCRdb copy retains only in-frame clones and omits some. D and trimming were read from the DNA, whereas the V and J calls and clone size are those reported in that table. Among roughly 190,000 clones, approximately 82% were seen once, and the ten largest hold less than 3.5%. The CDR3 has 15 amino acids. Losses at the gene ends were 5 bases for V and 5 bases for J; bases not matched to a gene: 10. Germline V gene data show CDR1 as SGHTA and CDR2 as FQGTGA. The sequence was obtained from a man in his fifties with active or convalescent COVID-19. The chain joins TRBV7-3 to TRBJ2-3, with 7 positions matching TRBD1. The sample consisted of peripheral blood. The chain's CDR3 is CASSRGQVEGDTQYF. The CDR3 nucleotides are TGTGCCAGCAGCCGCGGACAGGTCGAGGGAGATACGCAGTATTTT.